The 7 T cell receptor beta chains in this list originate from one sample, sequenced in a study of neoadjuvant nivolumab and ipilimumab in lung cancer (dated by TCRdb to 2018 to 2021). The receptor library was made with the immunoSEQ multiplex PCR assay. This is the immuneACCESS table as TCRdb keeps it, with only in-frame sequences that have V and J called. A part of the clones is gone; compared with another copy, unresolved V genes explain less than half, and the rest is unexplained. This sample has over 25,000 clones in its table, and 75% to 85% of those were observed once. The biggest ten clones account for roughly 5% of the sample. What the time point label conveys for this sample: at surgical resection after neoadjuvant nivolumab +/- ipilimumab. The material sequenced was tumor tissue, taken after neoadjuvant nivolumab, alone or with ipilimumab, at or shortly before surgery. The source is an adult with non-small cell lung cancer.

Remarks on this clone: The junction shows a germline mismatch at one end, possibly a read error. The V call is TRBV30, the J call TRBJ2-7; TRBD1 matches 9 bases. Per the germline V gene, CDR1 is GTSNPN and CDR2 is SVGIG (reference sequence). The length of the CDR3 is 14 residues. CDR3 protein: CAWATDRGIYAQYF. In nucleotides, the CDR3 is TGTGCCTGGGCTACAGACAGGGGGATTTACGCGCAGTACTTC.

V is TRBV30 and J is TRBJ1-2, with D perhaps TRBD1 (5 bases). Germline CDR1 reads GTSNPN; CDR2 reads SVGIG (reference sequence). The CDR3 contains 15 residues. V lost 4 bases and J 2 bases, leaving 17 bases between the germline ends. The CDR3 protein is CAWNPAPGPNYGYTF. The CDR3 DNA follows: TGTGCCTGGAACCCCGCCCCGGGACCCAACTATGGCTACACCTTC.

The chain employs TRBV7-9 and TRBJ2-7; D is perhaps TRBD2 (5 bases). The V and J ends lost 2 bases and 4 bases respectively, with 12 bases between them. CDR1 is SEHNR and CDR2 is FQNEAQ in the germline V gene (reference sequence). CDR3 length equals 14 residues. The DNA of the CDR3 is TGTGCCAGCAGCTTAAGTGGGAGTGTGTACGAGCAGTACTTC. Protein sequence: CASSLSGSVYEQYF.

The chain carries TRBV11-3 and TRBJ2-1; 7 bases line up with TRBD1. CDR3 length equals 13 residues. V lost 5 bases and J lost 4; bases outside the gene matches: 2. Germline V gene lookup returns CDR1 SGHNT and CDR2 YENEEA. For the CDR3, the DNA is TGTGCCAGCAGCGAGGGACAGTACAATGAGCAGTTCTTC. This sequence encodes CASSEGQYNEQFF.

This rearrangement joins TRBV11-2 to TRBJ1-2; TRBD1 is a possible D gene (6 bases). From germline, CDR1 is SGHAT and CDR2 FQNNGV. The CDR3 length is 16 residues. V was trimmed by 5 bases and J by 2 bases, leaving 18 bases between them. This CDR3 is CASSVPRHDRNYGYTF. The CDR3 DNA reads TGTGCCAGCAGCGTTCCCCGACATGACAGGAACTATGGCTACACCTTC.

This clone has more than one count but fewer than ten. The chain links TRBV7-3 to TRBJ2-2; possible D gene TRBD2, 6 bases. Germline V CDR1 and CDR2: SGHTA, FQGTGA. Between the trimmed V and J ends, which lost 2 bases and 6 bases, there was a span of 7 bases. The CDR3 is 13 residues long. DNA of the CDR3: TGTGCCAGCAGCTTACTAGCGTCCGGGGAGCTGTTTTTT. As protein: CASSLLASGELFF.

The chain joins TRBV2 to TRBJ2-5; D is unresolved. The CDR3 contains 14 residues. Germline V gene data show CDR1 as SNHLY and CDR2 as FYNNEI. V was pared by 3 bases and J by 4 bases, with 12 bases between. CDR3 coding DNA: TGTGCCAGCAGTGACTCCGAAGTCGGAGAGACCCAGTACTTC. This encodes CASSDSEVGETQYF.